This paragraph covers one TCR beta chain sequence. This entry comes from a study of blood T cells in healthy people across ages. A second roughly 6 to 12 cycle PCR used barcoded and J-beta primers. From the 5' RACE reads, TCRdb called clonotypes with MiXCR, one entry per CDR3 protein. The sample lists 550,000 to 750,000 distinct CDR3 sequences, 20% to 25% occurring once. This receptor was taken from a man between 65 and 85 years old in good health. The source material was blood.

The CDR3 is CASSPPAFPYEQYF. The DNA for the CDR3 is TGTGCCAGCTCACCGCCCGCATTCCCCTACGAGCAGTACTTC. The genes are TRBV18 and TRBJ2-7; D unresolved. The V end was cut by 3 bases, the J end by 2 bases, with 11 bases between. The CDR3 covers 14 residues. Germline values: CDR1 KGHSH, CDR2 LQKENI.